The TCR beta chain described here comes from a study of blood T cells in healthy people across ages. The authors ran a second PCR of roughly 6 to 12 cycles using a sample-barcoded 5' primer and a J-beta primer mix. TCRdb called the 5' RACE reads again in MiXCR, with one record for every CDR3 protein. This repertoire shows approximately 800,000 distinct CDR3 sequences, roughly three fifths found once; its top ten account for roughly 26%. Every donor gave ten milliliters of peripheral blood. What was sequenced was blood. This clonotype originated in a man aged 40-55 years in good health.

CDR3: CSAGGMGSYEQYF. The CDR3 nucleotides read TGCAGCGCTGGCGGGATGGGGTCCTACGAGCAGTACTTC. The rearrangement uses TRBV29-1 and TRBJ2-7; possible D gene TRBD2, 6 bases. V was shortened by 7 bases and J by 1 base, with 14 bases between the two germline ends. The germline V gene has CDR1 SQVTM and CDR2 ANQGSEA. The CDR3 extends over 13 amino acids.